Below, 9 T cell receptor beta chains from the same sample are listed, as sequenced in a study of regulatory T cells in long-lasting Graves disease. The time point: newly diagnosed GD, antithyroid drugs for less than 3 months. The TCR library used RNA extracted from PBMCs. Combining iRepertoire HTBI primers with Arm-PCR of CDR3 regions, the authors built TCR beta libraries. TCRdb independently ran MiXCR on the multiplex PCR reads; one entry per CDR3 protein. The sample yields 400,000 to 450,000 distinct CDR3 sequences, more than 12% seen once. The data were also submitted as part of a second study, on T cells in Graves' hyperthyroidism and ophthalmopathy.

Sequenced material: peripheral blood mononuclear cells (PBMCs), taken at new diagnosis, from a patient treated with antithyroid drugs. These receptor sequences come from a woman under 40 with Graves disease.

Turning to this clonotype: This likely came from a read error, as a far larger clone is one base away. The V gene is TRBV20-1, the J gene TRBJ2-7; 12 positions match TRBD2. Germline V gene data show CDR1 as DFQATT and CDR2 as SNEGSKA (reference sequence). The CDR3 is 12 residues long. CDR3 bases: TGCAGTGCCTCCGGGACTAGCGGGTCCCCTAACTTC. Translation: CSASGTSGSPNF.

This clonotype was recorded at least ten times. The CDR3 DNA follows: TGTGCCAGCTCAACAGGATTTCAGGAAGGCTACACCTTC. Translation gives CASSTGFQEGYTF. V usage is TRBV18 and J usage is TRBJ1-2, with D maybe TRBD1 (5 bases). Germline-derived CDR1 and CDR2 are KGHSH and LQKENI. V was cut by 5 bases and J by 8 bases, with 15 bases left in between. The CDR3 spans 13 residues. Looking up the rest from reference TRBV18 and TRBJ1-2 gives the full variable domain: NAGVMQNPRHLVRRRGQEARLRCSPMKGHSHVYWYRQLPEEGLKFMVYLQKENIIDESGMPKERFSAEFPKEGPSILRIQQVVRGDSAAYFCASSTGFQEGYTFGSGTRLTVV.

The chain is built from TRBV7-9 and TRBJ1-5; D remains unclear. CDR3 size: 14 residues. Looked up from germline, CDR1 is SEHNR and CDR2 is FQNEAQ (reference sequence). Trimming pared 9 bases from V and 4 bases from J, leaving 16 bases between. The CDR3 sequence: CARLGARWNQPQHF. The CDR3 DNA reads as TGTGCCAGATTAGGTGCCAGGTGGAATCAGCCCCAGCATTTT.

This clonotype has a count of ten or more. The V gene is TRBV20-1, the J gene TRBJ2-1; D call uncertain. The CDR3 covers 14 residues. V lost 0 bases to trimming and J lost 2 bases, with 8 bases between them. Germline V gene data show CDR1 as DFQATT and CDR2 as SNEGSKA (reference sequence). The CDR3 sequence: CSARDQVTYNEQFF. Here the CDR3 DNA reads TGCAGTGCTAGAGATCAAGTCACCTACAATGAGCAGTTCTTC.

This clonotype was picked up many times. CDR3 sequence: CASSSGQIFPYGYTF. The CDR3 DNA is TGTGCCAGCAGTTCGGGACAAATTTTCCCGTATGGCTACACCTTC. V usage is TRBV12-3 or TRBV12-4 and J usage is TRBJ1-2, with a tentative D call TRBD1 (6 bases). The V and J ends lost 4 bases and 5 bases respectively, with 17 bases between them. The CDR3 is made up of 15 amino acids.

At least ten counts were recorded for this clonotype. This chain uses TRBV12-3 or TRBV12-4 with TRBJ2-7; 9 bases agree with TRBD1. This CDR3 spans 13 amino acids. Trimming removed 6 bases from V and 6 bases from J; junction bases left unmatched: 6. CDR3 amino acids: CASRPGTGLEQYF. In nucleotides, the CDR3 is TGTGCCAGCAGACCCGGGACAGGGCTCGAGCAGTACTTC.

This rearrangement joins TRBV10-2 to TRBJ2-3; D gene unclear. The V end lost 6 bases, the J end lost 4 bases, and 17 bases lay between the germline ends. The germline gives CDR1 WSHSY, CDR2 SAAADI. The CDR3 is 15 amino acids. The CDR3 DNA reads TGCGCCAGCAGAGTGGCAATAGCTGTCGCAGATACGCAGTATTTT. It translates to CASRVAIAVADTQYF.

This clonotype was found many times. The chain is built from TRBV12-3 or TRBV12-4 and TRBJ1-1; D possibly corresponds to TRBD1 (5 bases). Trimming cost V 5 bases and J 7 bases, with 14 bases left between them. The CDR3 has 13 residues. DNA for the CDR3: TGTGCCAGCAGTGCTCTTGGGGCTCATGAAGCTTTCTTT. It codes for CASSALGAHEAFF.

This clonotype was observed a handful of times. The gene calls are TRBV2 and TRBJ2-1, with D perhaps matching TRBD2 (6 bases). V was clipped by 3 bases and J by 4 bases, with 13 bases between them. From germline, CDR1 is SNHLY and CDR2 FYNNEI. The length of the CDR3 is 15 residues. CDR3 sequence reads: CASSDEAGPYNEQFF. In DNA, the CDR3 is TGTGCCAGCAGTGACGAAGCGGGCCCGTACAATGAGCAGTTCTTC.